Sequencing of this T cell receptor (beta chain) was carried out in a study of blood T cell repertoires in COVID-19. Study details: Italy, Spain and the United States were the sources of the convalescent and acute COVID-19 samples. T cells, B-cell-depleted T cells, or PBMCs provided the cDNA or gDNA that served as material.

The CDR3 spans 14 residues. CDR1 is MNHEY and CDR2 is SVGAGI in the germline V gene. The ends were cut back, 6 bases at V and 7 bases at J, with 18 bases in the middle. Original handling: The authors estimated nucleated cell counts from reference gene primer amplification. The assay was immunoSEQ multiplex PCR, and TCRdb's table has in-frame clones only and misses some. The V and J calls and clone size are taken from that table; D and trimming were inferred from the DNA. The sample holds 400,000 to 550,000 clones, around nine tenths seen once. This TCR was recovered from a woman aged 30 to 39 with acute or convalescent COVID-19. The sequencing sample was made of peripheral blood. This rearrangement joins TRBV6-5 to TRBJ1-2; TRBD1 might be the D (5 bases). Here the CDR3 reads CASRSPAGIFGYTF. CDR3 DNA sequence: TGTGCCAGCAGATCCCCCGCAGGGATCTTTGGCTACACCTTC.